This T cell receptor (beta chain) was obtained from a study of T cells in Graves' hyperthyroidism and ophthalmopathy. This clonotype was detected ten times or more. Its matching antigen is unknown. Subjects with ophthalmopathy showed a Clinical Activity Score no lower than 3, a NOSPECS grade no lower than 4, and a duration shorter than 3 months. Exclusion of a patient resulted from uncontrolled infection, other autoimmune disease, pregnancy or lactation. Findings and caveats of the study: Most thyroid clonotypes that were expanded above 0.001 also turned up in blood.

Template material for amplifying TCR beta CDR3 regions consisted of RNA transcripts. HTBI primers were employed in a first-round RT-PCR of the TCR CDR3. TCRdb passed the multiplex PCR reads through MiXCR, listing each CDR3 protein once. The table has around 540,000 distinct CDR3 sequences, 16% seen once. This CDR3 is 14 amino acids long. Trimming took 0 bases from V and 5 from J, leaving 14 bases between them. Germline CDR1 and CDR2: DFQATT and SNEGSKA (reference sequence). V usage is TRBV20-1 and J usage is TRBJ2-7, with D tentatively TRBD1 (5 bases). The specimen sequenced was blood. The TCR originated in a woman aged 25 to 39 with Graves' ophthalmopathy. The DNA for the CDR3 is TGCAGTGCTAGAGATCAGGGCAGCGTGGACGAGCAGTACTTC. Translating gives CSARDQGSVDEQYF.